This T cell receptor beta chain was sequenced for a study of blood T cell repertoires in COVID-19. Background on the study: Whether acute or convalescent, the COVID-19 samples came from the United States, Italy and Spain. T cells, B-cell-depleted T cells, or PBMCs provided the cDNA or gDNA that served as material.

In the authors' workflow: Scientists estimated how many nucleated cells there were by amplifying reference gene primers. Sequenced by immunoSEQ multiplex PCR; TCRdb stores in-frame clones only, minus some. V, J and clone size reflect that table, while D and trimming were determined from the DNA. The sample lists 110,000 or so clones, around 84% occurring once. A single count supports this clone. This CDR3 is 16 amino acids long. J gave up 2 bases and V 0 bases, and 6 bases lay outside the gene matches. The V gene's germline CDR1 is SGDLS and CDR2 YYNGEE. Sequencing was carried out using peripheral blood. V usage is TRBV9 and J usage is TRBJ2-3; 7 bases align to TRBD1. This sequence was found in a man aged 40-49 years with acute or convalescent COVID-19. CDR3 loop: CASSVESGGSTDTQYF. Here the CDR3 DNA reads TGTGCCAGCAGCGTAGAGTCAGGGGGTTCCACAGATACGCAGTATTTT.